The T cell receptor (beta chain) under discussion was sequenced for a study of vaccination effects on CD4 cells after COVID-19. About the study: At 16 days and at one week before vaccination, samples were given by two convalescent patients.

This clone was observed a handful of times. Its antigen remains unidentified. The method was immunoSEQ multiplex PCR; TCRdb's version includes in-frame clones alone and lacks a portion of them. The data show roughly 45,000 clones, roughly 65% seen once. Germline CDR1 reads SEHNR; CDR2 reads FQNEAQ (reference sequence). V lost 5 bases and J lost 0, with 16 bases in between. The CDR3 consists of 16 residues. Ahead of sequencing, the ViraFEST assay grew antigen-specific CD4+ T cells using viral peptide pools. Investigators separated out CD4+ T cells once about eleven days of culture had passed. Infection with SARS-CoV-2 occurred in the person between March and December 2020, and PCR confirmed it.

The specimen comprised CD4+ T cells from PBMCs cultured with a peptide pool, sampled before COVID-19 vaccination. The chain combines TRBV7-9 with TRBJ1-2, with D perhaps matching TRBD1 (5 bases). The TCR comes from a human donor who had a prior SARS-CoV-2 infection. In nucleotides, the CDR3 is TGTGCCAGCAGCCCGGCGGGGCGGCAGGCTAACTATGGCTACACCTTC. As protein: CASSPAGRQANYGYTF.